This T cell receptor beta chain stems from a study of shared clonotypes between healthy human individuals. The overall study: CD4 naive and CD4 memory each took three plates per donor, while CD8 naive took two and CD8 memory one.

TCRdb keeps only in-frame clones here, not all; method: immunoSEQ multiplex PCR. The sample holds some 1.1 million clones, approximately 75% seen once. With respect to this clone: Other DNA sequences in this specimen translate into the identical CDR3.

CDR1 MDHEN and CDR2 SYDVKM come from the germline V gene. The CDR3 spans 10 residues. V lost 5 bases and J lost 6, with 5 bases in between. The sequence came from a man between 18 and 35 years old in good health. Some clones in this sample may be carry-over from other donors' samples. This sequence joins TRBV28 and TRBJ2-7; D uncertain. Material for sequencing was memory CD4+ T cells from PBMCs. The subset here: CD45RA-negative fraction. The chain's CDR3 is CASSGREQYF. CDR3 DNA: TGTGCCAGCAGTGGACGCGAGCAGTACTTC.